The clone carrying this TCR beta chain appeared many times. The target antigen is unknown. MiXCR, applied by TCRdb to the RT-PCR reads, yields one record per CDR3 protein. Found here are 600,000 to 850,000 distinct CDR3 sequences, about 15% of them singletons; the top ten hold approximately 7.6%. These data are taken from a study of response to subunit inactivated influenza vaccine. Findings and limits, study-wide: It was the authors' suggestion that each seasonal influenza vaccination recruits few new T cells.

Trimming cost V 2 bases and J 2 bases, with 16 bases left between them. The CDR3 consists of 16 residues. Germline V lookup: CDR1 SGHRS, CDR2 YFSETQ. The chain recombines TRBV5-1 with TRBJ1-2, with D unresolved. This clonotype was sampled from a man aged 45-60 years who received an inactivated influenza vaccine. Sequencing used PBMCs from blood, obtained approximately 15 days before vaccination. Written as DNA, the CDR3 is TGCGCCAGCAGCTTCGGGTTCGGCACAGCGAACTATGGCTACACCTTC. It specifies CASSFGFGTANYGYTF.